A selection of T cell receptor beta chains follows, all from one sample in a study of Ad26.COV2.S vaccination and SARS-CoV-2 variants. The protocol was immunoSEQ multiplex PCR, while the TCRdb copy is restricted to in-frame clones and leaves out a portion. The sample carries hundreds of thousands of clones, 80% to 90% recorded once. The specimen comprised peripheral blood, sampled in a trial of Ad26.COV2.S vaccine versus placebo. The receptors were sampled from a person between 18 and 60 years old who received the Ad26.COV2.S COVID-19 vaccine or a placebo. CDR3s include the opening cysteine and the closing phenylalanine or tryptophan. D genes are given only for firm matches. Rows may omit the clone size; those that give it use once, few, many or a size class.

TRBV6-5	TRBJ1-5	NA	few	TGTGCCAGCATCGAACGGGGCAGGAATCAGCCCCAGCATTTT	CASIERGRNQPQHF
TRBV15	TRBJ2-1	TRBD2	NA	TGTGCCACCAGAATAGGACTAGCGGGTTACAATGAGCAGTTCTTC	CATRIGLAGYNEQFF
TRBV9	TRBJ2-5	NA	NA	TGTGCCAGCAGCGCCTCGCAGGCGCAAGAGACCCAGTACTTC	CASSASQAQETQYF
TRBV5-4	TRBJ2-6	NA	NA	TGTGCCAGTGCCCGGGGGGCCTTTCCCCCGGGGGCCAACGTCCTGACTTTC	CASARGAFPPGANVLTF
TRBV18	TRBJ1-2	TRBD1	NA	TGTGCCAGCTCAACCCAAGGACAGGGAACCTATGGCTACACCTTC	CASSTQGQGTYGYTF
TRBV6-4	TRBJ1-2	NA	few	TGTGCCAGCAGTGACTCAGGGAGAGAACGCTATGGCTACACCTTC	CASSDSGRERYGYTF
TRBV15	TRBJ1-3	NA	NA	TGTGCCACCAGCTCTGGGAGGGACATCCCTGGAAACACCATATATTTT	CATSSGRDIPGNTIYF
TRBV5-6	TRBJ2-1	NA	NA	TGTGCCAGCAGCTTGGGCAGGGACTACAATGAGCAGTTCTTC	CASSLGRDYNEQFF
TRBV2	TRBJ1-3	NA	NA	TGTGCCAGCGGATGGGACCGAGAGACCTCTGGAAACACCATATATTTT	CASGWDRETSGNTIYF
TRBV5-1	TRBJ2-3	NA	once	TGCGCCAGCAGCTTGGAAGGATCCACAGATACGCAGTATTTT	CASSLEGSTDTQYF
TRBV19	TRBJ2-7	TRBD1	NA	TGTGCCAGTAGACTCCGGGACAGGGGGGGCTACGAGCAGTACTTC	CASRLRDRGGYEQYF
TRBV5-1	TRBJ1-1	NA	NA	TGCGCCAGCAGCTCAAACACAGGGTCGAACACTGAAGCTTTCTTT	CASSSNTGSNTEAFF
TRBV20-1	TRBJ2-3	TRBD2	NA	TGCAGTGCTTTTAGCGGGGCTACGCAGTATTTT	CSAFSGATQYF
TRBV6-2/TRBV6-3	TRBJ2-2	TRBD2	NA	TGTGCCAGCAGTGACACTAGCGGGGGGGCCGCCGGGGAGCTGTTTTTT	CASSDTSGGAAGELFF
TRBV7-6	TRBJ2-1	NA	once	TGTGCCAGCAGCCCGGGGCTTCCGAGCCACAATGAGCAGTTCTTC	CASSPGLPSHNEQFF
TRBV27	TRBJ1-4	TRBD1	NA	TGTGCCAGCAGTATTCACCGGGACAGTGGATCCGAAAAACTGTTTTTT	CASSIHRDSGSEKLFF
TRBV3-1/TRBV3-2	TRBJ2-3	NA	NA	TGTGCCAGCAGCCAAGCAGTCAGGGAGGGCACAGATACGCAGTATTTT	CASSQAVREGTDTQYF
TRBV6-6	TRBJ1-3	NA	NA	TGTGCCAGCAGCGGCTCTGGAAACACCATATATTTT	CASSGSGNTIYF
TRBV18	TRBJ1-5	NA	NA	TGTGCCAGCTCTCTACAGGAGCTCAATCAGCCCCAGCATTTT	CASSLQELNQPQHF
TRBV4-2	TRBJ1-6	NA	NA	TGTGCCAGCAGCCAAGAAGCCCCGTCGCAGTCCGGTGCACCCCTCCACTTT	CASSQEAPSQSGAPLHF
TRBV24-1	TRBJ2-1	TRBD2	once	TGTGCCACCAGTGATTCTGGACTAGCGAACTACAATGAGCAGTTCTTC	CATSDSGLANYNEQFF
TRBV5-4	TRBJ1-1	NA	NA	TGTGCCAGCAGCTCCCGCAGAGGAGGAACTGAAGCTTTCTTT	CASSSRRGGTEAFF
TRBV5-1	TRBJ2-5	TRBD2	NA	TGCGCCAGCTCGACAGGCGGGGGGCTACAAGAGACCCAGTACTTC	CASSTGGGLQETQYF
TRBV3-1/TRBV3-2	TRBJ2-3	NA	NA	TGTGCCAGCAGCCCTAGCACAGATACGCAGTATTTT	CASSPSTDTQYF
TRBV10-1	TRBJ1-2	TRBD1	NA	TGCGCCAGCAGTGACTCCGGGACAGGCTATGGCTACACCTTC	CASSDSGTGYGYTF
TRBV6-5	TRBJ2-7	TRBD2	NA	TGTGCCAGCAGTTACCAACTAGCGGGGATCTCCTACGAGCAGTACTTC	CASSYQLAGISYEQYF
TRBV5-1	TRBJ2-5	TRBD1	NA	TGCGCCAGCAGCTACGGTACCGGGACAGCACAAGAGACCCAGTACTTC	CASSYGTGTAQETQYF
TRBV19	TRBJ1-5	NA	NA	TGTGCCAGTAACAGGGACACTCCACCGGGGATAGATCAGCCCCAGCATTTT	CASNRDTPPGIDQPQHF
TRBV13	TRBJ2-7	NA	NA	TGTGCCAGCAGCCCGTCCGGATCCTACGAGCAGTACTTC	CASSPSGSYEQYF
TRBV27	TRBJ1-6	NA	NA	TGTGCCAGCAGTCCCCAGGACTCCTATAATTCACCCCTCCACTTT	CASSPQDSYNSPLHF